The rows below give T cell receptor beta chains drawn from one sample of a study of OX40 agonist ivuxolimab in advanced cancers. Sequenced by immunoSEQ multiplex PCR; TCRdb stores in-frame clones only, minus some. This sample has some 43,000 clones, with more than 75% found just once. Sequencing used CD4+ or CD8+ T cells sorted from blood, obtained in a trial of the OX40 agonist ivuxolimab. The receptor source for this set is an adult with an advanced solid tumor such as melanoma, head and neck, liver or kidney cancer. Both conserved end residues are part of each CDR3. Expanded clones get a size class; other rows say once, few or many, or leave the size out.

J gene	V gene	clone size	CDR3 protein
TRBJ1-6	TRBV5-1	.	CASRYSDAYSSSYNSPLHF
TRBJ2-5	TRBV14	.	CASSLPWTAEYQETQYF
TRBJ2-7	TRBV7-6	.	CASSVGGGSDEQYF
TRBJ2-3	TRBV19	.	CASSIGAGSSTDTQYF
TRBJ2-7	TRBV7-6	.	CASSLAGTSEPYEQYF
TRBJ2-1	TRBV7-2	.	CASSPRVLLNEQFF
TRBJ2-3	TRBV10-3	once	CAIMARDSRTDTQYF
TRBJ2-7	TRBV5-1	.	CASSLGTSGYTYEQYF
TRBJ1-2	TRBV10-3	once	CAISEREQTTGYTF
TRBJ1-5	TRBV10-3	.	CAIRGTGNQPQHF
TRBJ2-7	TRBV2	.	CASSESTYSNSYEQYF
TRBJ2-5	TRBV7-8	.	CASSFGNQETQYF
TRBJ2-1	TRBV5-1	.	CASSNGQGAFF
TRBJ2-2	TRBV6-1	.	CASREANTGELFF